Listed here is a single T cell receptor beta chain. What it recognizes is unknown. Only Caucasian adults living in Nashville, Tennessee served as donors. In replicate PCRs of sorted subsets, approximately 210 ng DNA, roughly 31,000 T cell genomes, was used. Assay: immunoSEQ multiplex PCR; the TCRdb copy retains only in-frame clones and omits some. The repertoire includes just under 95,000 clones, 60% to 70% of them detected once, and 45% to 55% sits in the top ten. CDR3 length: 16 amino acids. The germline gives CDR1 SNHLY, CDR2 FYNNEI. V was cut by 3 bases and J by 3 bases, with 12 bases left in between. These data are taken from a study of shared clonotypes between healthy human individuals. Regarding the study as a whole: Sample collection involved blood only; tissue repertoires are likely different. Around 5% was the fraction of naive CD4 clonotypes found shared across a few donors.

This chain connects TRBV2 to TRBJ2-6; D is perhaps TRBD1 (6 bases). This TCR was recovered from a man aged 30 to 45 in good health. Sequencing input: memory CD8+ T cells sorted from blood. Indicated subset: CD45RO+ cells pooled with CCR7-negative TemRA cells. The CDR3 here is CASSENRDIGANVLTF. CDR3 coding DNA: TGTGCCAGCAGTGAGAACCGGGACATTGGGGCCAACGTCCTGACTTTC.